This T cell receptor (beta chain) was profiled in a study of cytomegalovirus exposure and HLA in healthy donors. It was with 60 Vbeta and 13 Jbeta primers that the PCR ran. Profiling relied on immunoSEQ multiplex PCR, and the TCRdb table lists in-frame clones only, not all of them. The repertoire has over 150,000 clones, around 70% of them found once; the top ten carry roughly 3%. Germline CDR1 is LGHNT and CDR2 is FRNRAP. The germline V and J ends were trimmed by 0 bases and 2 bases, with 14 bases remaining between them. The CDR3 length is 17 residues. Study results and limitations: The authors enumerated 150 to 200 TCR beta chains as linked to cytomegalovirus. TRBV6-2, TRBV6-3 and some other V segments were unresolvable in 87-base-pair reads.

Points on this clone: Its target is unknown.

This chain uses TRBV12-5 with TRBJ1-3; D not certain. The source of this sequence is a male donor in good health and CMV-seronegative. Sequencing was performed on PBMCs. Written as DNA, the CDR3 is TGTGCTAGTGGTTTGGTATTAGGAGAGCGGGCTGGAAACACCATATATTTT. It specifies CASGLVLGERAGNTIYF.